The 32 T cell receptor beta chains presented below share a single source sample, sequenced in a study of cytomegalovirus exposure and HLA in healthy donors. 60 Vbeta and 13 Jbeta primers were used in PCR. Generated by immunoSEQ multiplex PCR, the TCRdb table keeps only in-frame clones and is missing some. This table holds about 190,000 clones, 85% found once. What was sequenced was PBMCs. These receptor sequences come from a boy aged 2-15 years in good health and CMV-seronegative.

This clone was observed a handful of times. V usage is TRBV5-5 and J usage is TRBJ2-7; 10 nucleotides agree with TRBD1. Germline CDR1 is SGHKS and CDR2 is YYEKEE (reference sequence). Germline trimming cut 3 bases from V and 4 bases from J; bases unmatched to any gene: 10. The CDR3 runs 16 residues. CDR3 loop: CASSWGGDRGGYEQYF. The CDR3 DNA is TGTGCCAGCAGCTGGGGGGGGGACAGGGGCGGATACGAGCAGTACTTC.

The chain employs TRBV29-1 and TRBJ1-4; 7 nucleotides line up with TRBD1. Germline CDR1 is SQVTM and CDR2 is ANQGSEA. With V trimmed by 4 bases and J by 7 bases, 6 bases remained unmatched. This CDR3 is 13 amino acids long. The CDR3 bases are TGCAGCGTTGGAGGGGGCGCGGGTGAAAAACTGTTTTTT. It specifies CSVGGGAGEKLFF. The entire variable domain, with the rest obtained from reference TRBV29-1 and TRBJ1-4, is as follows: SAVISQKPSRDICQRGTSLTIQCQVDSQVTMMFWYRQQPGQSLTLIATANQGSEATYESGFVIDKFPISRPNLTFSTLTVSNMSPEDSSIYLCSVGGGAGEKLFFGSGTQLSVL.

A remark on this clone: The sample contains more than one DNA sequence encoding this CDR3. This chain links TRBV2 with TRBJ2-7; no firm D call. V lost 7 bases and J lost 2, with 15 bases in between. The CDR3 consists of 14 residues. CDR1 and CDR2 from the germline V gene are SNHLY and FYNNEI. CDR3 sequence reads: CASTLSGLAYEQYF. The CDR3 DNA reads TGTGCCAGCACGTTGAGTGGGCTGGCCTACGAGCAGTACTTC.

V is TRBV19 and J is TRBJ1-5; 8 bases agree with TRBD1. The length of the CDR3 is 16 residues. CDR1 is LNHDA and CDR2 is SQIVND in the germline V gene (reference sequence). Trimming took 3 bases from V and 2 from J; bases not matched to a gene: 6. The CDR3 sequence is CASSMEDREGNQPQHF. The CDR3 DNA is TGTGCCAGTAGTATGGAGGACAGGGAGGGCAATCAGCCCCAGCATTTT.

The V call is TRBV14, the J call TRBJ2-5; 11 positions match TRBD2. This CDR3 contains 16 residues. Germline CDR1 reads SGHDN; CDR2 reads FVKESK. V was pared by 4 bases and J by 4 bases, with 8 bases of the junction left unmatched. CDR3 loop: CASSPGASGRLETQYF. The DNA of the CDR3 is TGTGCCAGCAGCCCCGGGGCTAGCGGGAGGCTAGAGACCCAGTACTTC.

This clone was recorded once. The rearrangement links TRBV9 to TRBJ1-3; D unclear. The ends were cut back, 0 bases at V and 5 bases at J, with 6 bases in the middle. This CDR3 region has 13 residues. Looked up from germline, CDR1 is SGDLS and CDR2 is YYNGEE. This CDR3 reads CASSVDGRNTIYF. DNA of the CDR3: TGTGCCAGCAGCGTAGACGGTAGAAACACCATATATTTT.

CDR3 residues: CASSQGLAGGSREQFF. CDR3 nucleotides: TGTGCCAGCAGCCAAGGACTAGCGGGGGGGAGCAGAGAGCAGTTCTTC. This rearrangement joins TRBV4-2 to TRBJ2-1, with 14 bases matching TRBD2. The V gene's germline CDR1 is LGHNA and CDR2 YNFKEQ. With 1 base clipped from V and 10 bases from J, the junction kept 6 bases outside the gene matches. This CDR3 spans 16 amino acids.

The chain recombines TRBV10-1 with TRBJ2-1, with 7 nucleotides matching TRBD2. The CDR3 is 15 residues long. Germline V lookup: CDR1 WNHNN, CDR2 SYGVQD (reference sequence). Trimming took 8 bases from V and 0 from J; bases not matched to a gene: 7. The CDR3 protein is CASSAGVSSYNEQFF. The CDR3, as DNA: TGCGCCAGCTCCGCGGGGGTTAGCTCCTACAATGAGCAGTTCTTC.

The chain links TRBV28 to TRBJ2-7, with a tentative D call TRBD1 (6 bases). In germline, CDR1 is MDHEN, CDR2 SYDVKM. V lost 3 bases to trimming and J lost 3 bases, with 9 bases between them. The CDR3 loop spans 13 amino acids. Here the CDR3 reads CASSLIQGYEQYF. The DNA for the CDR3 is TGTGCCAGCAGTTTGATACAGGGCTACGAGCAGTACTTC.

This chain connects TRBV9 to TRBJ1-1; D unclear. CDR1 and CDR2 (germline): SGDLS, YYNGEE. CDR3 size: 14 residues. V was clipped by 0 bases and J by 1 base, with 7 bases between them. The CDR3: CASSVGPGNTEAFF. CDR3 in DNA: TGTGCCAGCAGCGTAGGCCCGGGGAACACTGAAGCTTTCTTT.

This chain uses TRBV11-2 with TRBJ2-3, with TRBD1 identical over 9 bases. V shed 1 base, J shed 1 base, and the junction held 3 bases outside the gene matches. Germline V gives CDR1 SGHAT, CDR2 FQNNGV. CDR3 length: 16 residues. CDR3 loop: CASSLGRTGGTDTQYF. CDR3 DNA sequence: TGTGCCAGCAGCTTAGGCCGGACAGGGGGCACAGATACGCAGTATTTT. Full variable domain (outside the CDR3, taken from reference TRBV11-2 and TRBJ2-3): EAGVAQSPRYKIIEKRQSVAFWCNPISGHATLYWYQQILGQGPKLLIQFQNNGVVDDSQLPKDRFSAERLKGVDSTLKIQPAKLEDSAVYLCASSLGRTGGTDTQYFGPGTRLTVL.

The gene calls are TRBV5-1 and TRBJ2-1; 13 positions agree with TRBD2. This CDR3 spans 19 amino acids. CDR1 and CDR2 from the germline V gene are SGHRS and YFSETQ. With V trimmed by 0 bases and J by 0 bases, 6 bases remained unmatched. The CDR3 bases are TGCGCCAGCAGCTTGGCGGGACTAGCGGGGTTTAGCTCCTACAATGAGCAGTTCTTC. Translated: CASSLAGLAGFSSYNEQFF.

The genes are TRBV6-5 and TRBJ1-1; 7 positions agree with TRBD1. Germline lookup yields CDR1 MNHEY and CDR2 SVGAGI. CDR3 length: 15 residues. V shed 6 bases, J shed 0 bases, and the junction held 7 bases outside the gene matches. CDR3 protein: CASSPSTGVNTEAFF. The CDR3, as DNA: TGTGCCAGCAGCCCCTCAACAGGGGTGAACACTGAAGCTTTCTTT.

The chain uses TRBV6-1 and TRBJ2-5; 12 positions agree with TRBD2. V shed 6 bases, J shed 5 bases, and the junction held 7 bases outside the gene matches. Germline CDR1 MNHNS, CDR2 SASEGT. This CDR3 has 15 amino acids. CDR3 region: CASRLTSGGGETQYF. The CDR3 coding sequence is TGTGCCAGCAGGCTGACTAGCGGGGGAGGCGAGACCCAGTACTTC.

The rearrangement uses TRBV7-9 and TRBJ1-3; D gene unclear. This CDR3 region has 15 residues. V lost 2 bases and J 4 bases, leaving 12 bases between the germline ends. Germline values: CDR1 SEHNR, CDR2 FQNEAQ (reference sequence). In nucleotides, the CDR3 is TGTGCCAGCAGCTTACAGCGGGGTGTCGGAAACACCATATATTTT. Protein sequence: CASSLQRGVGNTIYF.

The rearrangement joins TRBV11-2 to TRBJ1-6; weak D call: TRBD1 (6 bases). Trimming stripped 5 bases from V and 6 bases from J, with 17 bases between. Germline CDR1 reads SGHAT; CDR2 reads FQNNGV. The CDR3 is 16 amino acids. CDR3 amino acids: CASSLEIGRGNSPLHF. The CDR3, as DNA: TGTGCCAGCAGCCTTGAAATTGGCAGGGGTAATTCACCCCTCCACTTT. Using reference TRBV11-2 and TRBJ1-6 for the parts outside the CDR3, the full variable domain is EAGVAQSPRYKIIEKRQSVAFWCNPISGHATLYWYQQILGQGPKLLIQFQNNGVVDDSQLPKDRFSAERLKGVDSTLKIQPAKLEDSAVYLCASSLEIGRGNSPLHFGNGTRLTVT.

This chain joins TRBV19 and TRBJ1-2; possible D gene TRBD1, 6 bases. The CDR3 consists of 15 residues. Trimming stripped 6 bases from V and 2 bases from J, with 16 bases between. The germline V gene has CDR1 LNHDA and CDR2 SQIVND (reference sequence). The CDR3 coding sequence is TGTGCCAGTAGCACCTCGACAGGACTGAACTATGGCTACACCTTC. Its translation is CASSTSTGLNYGYTF.

V and J are TRBV5-6 and TRBJ1-6; 7 bases are a match to TRBD1. J gave up 5 bases and V 2 bases, and 7 bases lay outside the gene matches. CDR1 is SGHDT and CDR2 is YYEEEE in the germline V gene. CDR3 length: 16 amino acids. For the CDR3, the DNA is TGTGCCAGCAGCTTTACCCGGGACAGCCATAATTCACCCCTCCACTTT. Amino acids: CASSFTRDSHNSPLHF.

The chain uses TRBV20-1 and TRBJ1-2; D ambiguous. The CDR3 has 11 residues. Germline assignment: CDR1 DFQATT and CDR2 SNEGSKA (reference sequence). V was shortened by 5 bases and J by 8 bases, with 12 bases between the two germline ends. The CDR3 coding sequence is TGCAGTGCTCCGGCTTCGGGGGGCTACACCTTC. Translation: CSAPASGGYTF.

The rearrangement joins TRBV7-9 to TRBJ1-3; 12 bases fit TRBD1. Germline V gene lookup returns CDR1 SEHNR and CDR2 FQNEAQ (reference sequence). After removal of 8 bases from V and 4 bases from J, the junction contained 15 bases not matched to a gene. The CDR3 extends over 18 amino acids. The DNA for the CDR3 is TGTGCCAGCCGACCGGGACAGGGGGCAGGGTTGCGCGGAAACACCATATATTTT. Encoded protein: CASRPGQGAGLRGNTIYF.

J is TRBJ2-6 and V is TRBV28; D is unresolved. Germline-derived CDR1 and CDR2 are MDHEN and SYDVKM. Trimming left V 3 bases short and J 0 bases short, with 12 bases between. The CDR3 covers 17 residues. The CDR3 DNA follows: TGTGCCAGCAGTTTGCCTGCCTATAGCTCTGGGGCCAACGTCCTGACTTTC. Encoded protein: CASSLPAYSSGANVLTF.

This clone showed up just once. The rearrangement links TRBV25-1 to TRBJ2-1, with 8 bases fitting TRBD2. This CDR3 has 16 amino acids. V lost 7 bases, J lost 8 bases, and 16 bases stayed unmatched. CDR1 is MGHDK and CDR2 is SYGVNS in the germline V gene. CDR3 in DNA: TGTGCCAGCATCGGGGGGGGTGTGCACCTGGTATATGAGCAGTTCTTC. It codes for CASIGGGVHLVYEQFF.

The J gene is TRBJ1-2, the V gene TRBV11-2; D call uncertain. Germline V lookup: CDR1 SGHAT, CDR2 FQNNGV. The CDR3 spans 16 residues. V was pared by 1 base and J by 4 bases, with 16 bases between. The chain's CDR3 is CASSLGYRSLSYGYTF. The CDR3 DNA is TGTGCCAGCAGCTTAGGGTATCGGTCTCTCTCCTATGGCTACACCTTC.

The chain has TRBV15 and TRBJ2-7; TRBD2 agrees at 8 bases. Germline V gene sequence: CDR1 LNHNV, CDR2 YYDKDF (reference sequence). The CDR3 sequence is 14 residues long. V lost 1 base, J lost 3 bases, and 2 bases stayed unmatched. The CDR3 DNA is TGTGCCACCAGCAGAGCGGGAGGGGTCTACGAGCAGTACTTC. The encoded protein is CATSRAGGVYEQYF.

This clone was seen a single time. The chain joins TRBV29-1 to TRBJ2-1; 8 bases are shared with TRBD1. Germline V gives CDR1 SQVTM, CDR2 ANQGSEA. The CDR3 covers 14 residues. Losses at the gene ends were 7 bases for V and 10 bases for J; bases not matched to a gene: 15. This chain's CDR3 is CSGDWTGSFSEQFF. The CDR3 DNA follows: TGCAGCGGCGACTGGACAGGGTCGTTTTCGGAGCAGTTCTTC.

A remark on this clone: Additional DNA sequences in this sample encode the identical CDR3. J is TRBJ2-3 and V is TRBV5-1; weak D call: TRBD2 (6 bases). The CDR3 covers 14 residues. Trimming pared 0 bases from V and 1 base from J, leaving 6 bases between. Germline V gene sequence: CDR1 SGHRS, CDR2 YFSETQ. The CDR3, as DNA: TGCGCCAGCAGCTTGGGGGGGGGCACAGATACGCAGTATTTT. Protein: CASSLGGGTDTQYF.

This chain joins TRBV14 and TRBJ1-1; D possibly corresponds to TRBD1 (5 bases). Trimming shortened V by 4 bases and J by 5 bases, and 17 bases separated the two germline ends. The CDR3 loop spans 15 amino acids. Looked up from germline, CDR1 is SGHDN and CDR2 is FVKESK. CDR3 bases: TGTGCCAGCAGCCCCATCTATGGGGGGGGTACTGAAGCTTTCTTT. This translates into CASSPIYGGGTEAFF. Filled out from reference TRBV14 and TRBJ1-1, the complete variable domain reads EAGVTQFPSHSVIEKGQTVTLRCDPISGHDNLYWYRRVMGKEIKFLLHFVKESKQDESGMPNNRFLAERTGGTYSTLKVQPAELEDSGVYFCASSPIYGGGTEAFFGQGTRLTVV.

A single count supports this clone. The J gene is TRBJ1-5, the V gene TRBV28; TRBD1 aligns across 9 bases. The trim removed 6 bases at V and 6 bases at J, leaving 9 bases unmatched. The germline CDR1 and CDR2 sequences are MDHEN and SYDVKM. This CDR3 spans 15 amino acids. The CDR3: CASRFSQGAIQPQHF. CDR3 bases: TGTGCCAGCAGGTTCTCACAGGGGGCGATTCAGCCCCAGCATTTT.

The rearrangement uses TRBV7-9 and TRBJ2-3; the match to TRBD2 covers 10 bases. Trimming cost V 4 bases and J 1 base; bases outside gene matches: 2. The CDR3 sequence is 15 residues long. Germline loops: CDR1 SEHNR, CDR2 FQNEAQ (reference sequence). CDR3 nucleotides: TGTGCCAGCAGCTCCCTAGCGGGGGGCACAGATACGCAGTATTTT. Translation: CASSSLAGGTDTQYF. The variable domain in full, completed from reference TRBV7-9 and TRBJ2-3, reads DTGVSQNPRHKITKRGQNVTFRCDPISEHNRLYWYRQTLGQGPEFLTYFQNEAQLEKSRLLSDRFSAERPKGSFSTLEIQRTEQGDSAMYLCASSSLAGGTDTQYFGPGTRLTVL.

The chain carries TRBV6-5 and TRBJ1-6; 12 positions agree with TRBD1. Losses at the gene ends were 5 bases for V and 7 bases for J; bases not matched to a gene: 0. The length of the CDR3 is 14 residues. Looked up from germline, CDR1 is MNHEY and CDR2 is SVGAGI. CDR3 DNA sequence: TGTGCCAGCAGTGGGACAGGGGGCAATTCACCCCTCCACTTT. Translation: CASSGTGGNSPLHF.

The genes are TRBV25-1 and TRBJ1-2, with D unclear. CDR3 length: 16 residues. V dropped 0 bases and J dropped 1 base, with 12 bases sitting between them. Per the germline V gene, CDR1 is MGHDK and CDR2 is SYGVNS. This CDR3 reads CASSEYTAEVNYGYTF. Written as DNA, the CDR3 is TGTGCCAGCAGTGAATATACGGCAGAGGTTAACTATGGCTACACCTTC.

This clone was seen a few times. This sequence joins TRBV2 and TRBJ2-7, with 11 positions matching TRBD2. Germline V gene data show CDR1 as SNHLY and CDR2 as FYNNEI. J was trimmed by 3 bases and V by 8 bases; bases with no gene match: 3. CDR3 size: 13 residues. CDR3 sequence: CASQTSGGYEQYV. The DNA of the CDR3 is TGTGCCAGCCAAACTAGCGGGGGCTACGAGCAGTACGTC.